This TCR beta chain was sequenced during a study of cytomegalovirus exposure and HLA in healthy donors. This CDR3 region has 14 residues. Germline V gene sequence: CDR1 SQVTM, CDR2 ANQGSEA. Trimming took 7 bases from V and 0 from J, leaving 15 bases between them. The PCR employed 60 Vbeta primers together with 13 Jbeta primers. Some clones are missing from TCRdb's copy, which holds only in-frame ones; the method was immunoSEQ multiplex PCR. In all, the sample yields about 43,000 clones. This receptor was taken from a woman in her 30s in good health and CMV-seronegative. The chain recombines TRBV29-1 with TRBJ1-1; D is possibly TRBD1 (5 bases). Sequenced: PBMCs. CDR3 residues: CSGKPGGLNTEAFF. Written as DNA, the CDR3 is TGCAGCGGAAAACCCGGGGGGTTGAACACTGAAGCTTTCTTT. Complete variable domain (other parts from reference TRBV29-1 and TRBJ1-1): SAVISQKPSRDICQRGTSLTIQCQVDSQVTMMFWYRQQPGQSLTLIATANQGSEATYESGFVIDKFPISRPNLTFSTLTVSNMSPEDSSIYLCSGKPGGLNTEAFFGQGTRLTVV.